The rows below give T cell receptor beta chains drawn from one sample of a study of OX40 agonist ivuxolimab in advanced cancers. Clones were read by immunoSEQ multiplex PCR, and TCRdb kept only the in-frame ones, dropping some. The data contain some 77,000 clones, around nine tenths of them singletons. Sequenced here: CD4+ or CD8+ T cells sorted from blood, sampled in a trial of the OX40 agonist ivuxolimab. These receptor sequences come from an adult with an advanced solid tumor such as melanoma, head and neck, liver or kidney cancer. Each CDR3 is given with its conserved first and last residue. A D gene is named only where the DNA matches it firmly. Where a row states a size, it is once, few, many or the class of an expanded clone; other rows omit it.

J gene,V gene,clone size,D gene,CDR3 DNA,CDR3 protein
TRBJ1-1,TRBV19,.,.,TGTGCCAGTAGTATGGGTACTCAGGAGAGGAACACTGAAGCTTTCTTT,CASSMGTQERNTEAFF
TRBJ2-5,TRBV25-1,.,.,TGTGCCAGCAGTCAACCCGGGAACCAAGAGACCCAGTACTTC,CASSQPGNQETQYF
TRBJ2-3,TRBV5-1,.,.,TGCGCCAGCAGCTTGGCCGGGCAGGGAAAGGATACGCAGTATTTT,CASSLAGQGKDTQYF
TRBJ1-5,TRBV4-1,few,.,TGCGCCAGCAGCCAAGGGGGACCAGGCCCCCAGCCCCAGCATTTT,CASSQGGPGPQPQHF
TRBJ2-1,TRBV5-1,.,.,TGCGCCAGCAGCCCATTCTCGGGGGCGTATGAGCAGTTCTTC,CASSPFSGAYEQFF
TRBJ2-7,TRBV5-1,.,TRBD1,TGCGCCAGCAGCCCCGCCCCGGGACAGGGGGGCTACGAGCAGTACTTC,CASSPAPGQGGYEQYF
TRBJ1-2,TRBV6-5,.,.,TGTGCCAGCAGTTCCTTGACAGGATCAGAGGGCTATGGCTACACCTTC,CASSSLTGSEGYGYTF
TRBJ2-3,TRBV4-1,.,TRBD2,TGCGCCAGCAGCCAAGAAGCGGGGCGCACAGATACGCAGTATTTT,CASSQEAGRTDTQYF
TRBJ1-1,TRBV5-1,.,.,TGCGCCAGCAGCCCGAAACAGGGGAACACTGAAGCTTTCTTT,CASSPKQGNTEAFF
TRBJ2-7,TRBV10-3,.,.,TGTGCCATCAGTAGGACCGCCTACGAGCAGTACTTC,CAISRTAYEQYF
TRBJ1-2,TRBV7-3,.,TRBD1,TGTGCCAGCAGCTTAACGCCGACAGGGGACTATGGCTACACCTTC,CASSLTPTGDYGYTF
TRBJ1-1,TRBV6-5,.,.,TGTGCCAGCAGTTACTCGAGGGGGGCAGCTTTCTTT,CASSYSRGAAFF
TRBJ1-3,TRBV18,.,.,TGTGCCAGCTCACCCCTCTCTGGAAACACCATATATTTT,CASSPLSGNTIYF
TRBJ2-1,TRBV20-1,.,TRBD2,TGCAGTGCCCCGGGGGGGAATGAGCAGTTCTTC,CSAPGGNEQFF
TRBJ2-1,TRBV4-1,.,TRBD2,TGCGCCAGCAGCCAAGAATACGGGGGGGCCTCCTACAATGAGCAGTTCTTC,CASSQEYGGASYNEQFF
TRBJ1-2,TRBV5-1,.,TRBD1,TGCGCCAGCAGCTTAGGACAGGGGGCTGATGGCTACACCTTC,CASSLGQGADGYTF
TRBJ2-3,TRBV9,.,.,TGTGCCAGCAGCGCTAGGAGACAGCTAGGCGCAGATACGCAGTATTTT,CASSARRQLGADTQYF
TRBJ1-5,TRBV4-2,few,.,TGTGCCAGCAGCCCAACTGGCAGCAATCAGCCCCAGCATTTT,CASSPTGSNQPQHF
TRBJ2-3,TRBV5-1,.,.,TGCGCCAGCAGCTTGAGACCCACAGATACGCAGTATTTT,CASSLRPTDTQYF
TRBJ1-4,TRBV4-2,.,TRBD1,TGTGCCAGCAGACTTGGTAGGGGGCAGGAAAAACTGTTTTTT,CASRLGRGQEKLFF
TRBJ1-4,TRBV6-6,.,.,TGTGCCAGCAGTTACCTTGGGACTAATGAAAAACTGTTTTTT,CASSYLGTNEKLFF
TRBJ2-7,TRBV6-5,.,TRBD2,TGTGCCAGCAGTTACTCGACTAGCGGGGGATACGAGCAGTACTTC,CASSYSTSGGYEQYF
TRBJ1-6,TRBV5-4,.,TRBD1,TGTGCCAGCAGGAAGACAGGGGGCAAATCACCCCTCCACTTT,CASRKTGGKSPLHF
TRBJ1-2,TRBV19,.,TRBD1,TGTGCCAGTAGTATAACCCGCGACAGGGTCGGTGCCTATGGCTACACCTTC,CASSITRDRVGAYGYTF
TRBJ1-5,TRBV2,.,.,TGTGCCAGCAGCGGGGGAAGAGATCAGCCCCAGCATTTT,CASSGGRDQPQHF
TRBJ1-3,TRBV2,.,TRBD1,TGTGCCAGCAGTACCGGACAGGGTGGCGGAAACACCATATATTTT,CASSTGQGGGNTIYF
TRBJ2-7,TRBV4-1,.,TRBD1,TGCGCCAGCAGCCAAGTCACAGGGGAGAGGCAGTACTTC,CASSQVTGERQYF
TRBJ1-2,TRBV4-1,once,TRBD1,TGCGCCAGCAGGCCCGCACAGGGGGCGGGCTATGGCTACACCTTC,CASRPAQGAGYGYTF
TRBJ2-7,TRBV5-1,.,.,TGCGCCAGCAGCTTGGTTGGGATGAGCTCCTACGAGCAGTACTTC,CASSLVGMSSYEQYF